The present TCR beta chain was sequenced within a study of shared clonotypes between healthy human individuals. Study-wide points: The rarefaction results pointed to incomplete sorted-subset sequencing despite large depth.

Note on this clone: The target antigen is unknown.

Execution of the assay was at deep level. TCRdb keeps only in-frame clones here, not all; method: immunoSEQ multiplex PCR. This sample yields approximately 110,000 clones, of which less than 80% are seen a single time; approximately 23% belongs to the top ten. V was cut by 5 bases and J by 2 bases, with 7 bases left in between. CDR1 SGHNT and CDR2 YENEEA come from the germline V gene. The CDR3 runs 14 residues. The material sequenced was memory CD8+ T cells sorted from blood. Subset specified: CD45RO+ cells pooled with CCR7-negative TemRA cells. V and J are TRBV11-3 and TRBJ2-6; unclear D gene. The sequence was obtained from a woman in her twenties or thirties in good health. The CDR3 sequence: CASSLGTGANVLTF. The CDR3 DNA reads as TGTGCCAGCAGCCTAGGGACTGGGGCCAACGTCCTGACTTTC.